This T cell receptor (beta chain) came from a study of technical replicates of blood from a handful of donors. Trimming cost V 7 bases and J 8 bases, with 17 bases left between them. Looked up from germline, CDR1 is SGHVS and CDR2 is FQNEAQ. The CDR3 is made up of 14 amino acids. Here immunoSEQ multiplex PCR was the method, and the copy in TCRdb shows in-frame clones only, minus some. The sample shows 70,000 or so clones, approximately 89% of them seen only once. The chain has TRBV7-8 and TRBJ2-2; no firm D call. The sequencing sample was made of PBMCs. The sequence came from a human donor in good health. Some clones in this sample may be carry-over from other donors' samples. The CDR3: CASTPFGSRGELFF. DNA for the CDR3: TGTGCCAGCACCCCTTTCGGTAGCCGTGGGGAGCTGTTTTTT.